This TCR beta chain was documented in a study of PD-1 blockade in mismatch repair-deficient tumors. The CDR3 is 16 amino acids. Between the trimmed V and J ends, which lost 2 bases and 3 bases, there was a span of 20 bases. CDR1 is GTSNPN and CDR2 is SVGIG in the germline V gene (reference sequence). Repertoires were generated with immunoSEQ multiplex PCR, while TCRdb's copy carries only in-frame clones and drops some. The sample yields 25,000 to 30,000 clones, about 88% seen once. The sequenced sample was PBMCs, obtained before pembrolizumab treatment. The chain combines TRBV30 with TRBJ2-7; maybe TRBD2 (5 bases). The sequence derives from an adult with mismatch repair-deficient cancer. CDR3 sequence: CAWSMIGRARIYEQYF. CDR3 in DNA: TGTGCCTGGAGTATGATTGGGCGGGCTAGAATCTACGAGCAGTACTTC.